These 21 T cell receptor beta chains were all obtained from the same sample, sequenced in a study of cytomegalovirus exposure and HLA in healthy donors. Amplification used 60 Vbeta primers and 13 Jbeta primers. The method was immunoSEQ multiplex PCR; TCRdb's version includes in-frame clones alone and lacks a portion of them. The sample contains about 130,000 clones, 76% of which appear only once. The sequencing input was PBMCs. The receptors stem from a man aged 40-55 years in good health and CMV-seronegative.

The gene calls are TRBV27 and TRBJ2-7; 9 bases map to TRBD2. J was trimmed by 1 base and V by 3 bases; bases with no gene match: 7. Germline-derived CDR1 and CDR2 are MNHEY and SMNVEV (reference sequence). The CDR3 has 16 amino acids. CDR3 nucleotides: TGTGCCAGCAGTTTTAGGGGCGGGAGGGTTTCCTACGAGCAGTACTTC. Protein product: CASSFRGGRVSYEQYF.

The V call is TRBV4-3, the J call TRBJ2-1; maybe TRBD2 (6 bases). The germline CDR1 and CDR2 sequences are LGHNA and YSLEER. Trimming removed 1 base at V and 4 bases at J, with 11 bases between. The CDR3 is made up of 15 amino acids. The CDR3 region has the DNA TGCGCCAGCAGCCAAGCAACGGGGGAGTACAATGAGCAGTTCTTC. Its protein is CASSQATGEYNEQFF.

The chain couples TRBV13 to TRBJ1-3; 9 nucleotides match TRBD1. The germline V gene encodes CDR1 PRHDT and CDR2 FYEKMQ (reference sequence). V gave up 0 bases and J gave up 3 bases; unmatched junction bases: 6. This CDR3 has 17 residues. CDR3 nucleotide sequence: TGTGCCAGCAGCTTAGGATTGATGGGACAGGGTGGAAACACCATATATTTT. Translating gives CASSLGLMGQGGNTIYF.

The chain joins TRBV7-9 to TRBJ2-7, with D possibly TRBD2 on 5 matching bases. Trimming shortened V by 5 bases and J by 2 bases, and 7 bases separated the two germline ends. Germline CDR1 and CDR2: SEHNR and FQNEAQ (reference sequence). This CDR3 contains 12 residues. This CDR3 is CASSRGTYEQYF. In nucleotides, the CDR3 is TGTGCCAGCAGCCGGGGAACCTACGAGCAGTACTTC.

In this sample, this clone turned up a few times. The junction departs from the called germline gene at one end, perhaps through a read error. The genes are TRBV5-6 and TRBJ2-7; D gene uncertain. Germline values: CDR1 SGHDT, CDR2 YYEEEE. The CDR3 is made up of 13 amino acids. Written as DNA, the CDR3 is TGTGCCAGCAGCTTGGCGAGTTCCTCCGAGCAGTACTTC. As protein: CASSLASSSEQYF.

This clone appeared once. The rearrangement uses TRBV29-1 and TRBJ2-7; tentatively, D is TRBD1 (6 bases). CDR1 is SQVTM and CDR2 is ANQGSEA in the germline V gene. The CDR3 has 14 amino acids. V was cut by 2 bases and J by 1 base, with 12 bases left in between. Written as DNA, the CDR3 is TGCAGCGTTGAATTAGGCAGGGGTTCCTACGAGCAGTACTTC. This sequence encodes CSVELGRGSYEQYF.

The V gene is TRBV27, the J gene TRBJ2-7, with 7 bases that match TRBD1. V dropped 6 bases and J dropped 4; count of bases not matched to a gene: 6. Germline-derived CDR1 and CDR2 are MNHEY and SMNVEV (reference sequence). CDR3 length: 13 residues. As DNA, the CDR3 is TGTGCCAGCAGCCGAGGGACAGCATACGAGCAGTACTTC. Translated, it gives CASSRGTAYEQYF.

The genes are TRBV5-1 and TRBJ2-5, with 7 nucleotides matching TRBD2. J lost 2 bases, V lost 5 bases, and 6 bases had no gene match. Germline V gene data show CDR1 as SGHRS and CDR2 as YFSETQ. The length of the CDR3 is 14 residues. CDR3 bases: TGCGCCAGCAGTGCGGGAGATTCTCAAGAGACCCAGTACTTC. Amino acids: CASSAGDSQETQYF.

J is TRBJ2-1 and V is TRBV19; possible D gene TRBD2, 7 bases. V was shortened by 5 bases and J by 6 bases, with 11 bases between the two germline ends. Germline V gene sequence: CDR1 LNHDA, CDR2 SQIVND (reference sequence). The CDR3 sequence is 13 residues long. CDR3 protein: CASSERDTNEQFF. CDR3 coding DNA: TGTGCCAGTAGTGAGCGGGACACCAATGAGCAGTTCTTC.

The CDR3 is CASSQDPGQLVYEQYF. CDR3 nucleotides: TGCGCCAGCAGCCAAGATCCAGGACAGCTCGTCTACGAGCAGTACTTC. The rearrangement joins TRBV4-3 to TRBJ2-7, with D maybe TRBD1 (6 bases). The CDR3 sequence is 16 residues long. V was pared by 0 bases and J by 3 bases, with 15 bases between. Germline V gene lookup returns CDR1 LGHNA and CDR2 YSLEER.

The gene calls are TRBV7-2 and TRBJ2-1; the match to TRBD2 covers 14 bases. Germline lookup yields CDR1 SGHTA and CDR2 FQGNSA. The trim removed 5 bases at V and 9 bases at J, leaving 9 bases unmatched. The CDR3 contains 16 residues. CDR3 nucleotides: TGTGCCAGCAGCCTGGGCGGGACTAGCGGGAGTATTGAGCAGTTCTTC. Translated: CASSLGGTSGSIEQFF.

The chain combines TRBV11-3 with TRBJ2-6; D is perhaps TRBD1 (5 bases). Germline V gene lookup returns CDR1 SGHNT and CDR2 YENEEA. V shed 0 bases and J shed 2 bases, with 8 bases lying between them. The CDR3 is 16 residues long. The CDR3 here is CASSLDRRAGANVLTF. CDR3 in DNA: TGTGCCAGCAGCTTAGACCGCAGGGCTGGGGCCAACGTCCTGACTTTC.

By its share, this clone is medium-sized (0.01 to 0.1%). V gene TRBV7-9 combines with J gene TRBJ2-3, with 9 nucleotides matching TRBD2. The germline CDR1 and CDR2 sequences are SEHNR and FQNEAQ (reference sequence). The V and J ends lost 2 bases and 1 base, in that order; junction bases with no gene match: 4. This CDR3 is built from 16 residues. CDR3 in amino acids: CASSLFPSGGTDTQYF. CDR3 nucleotide sequence: TGTGCCAGCAGCTTATTCCCTAGCGGGGGCACAGATACGCAGTATTTT.

The rearrangement uses TRBV30 and TRBJ2-5, with TRBD1 as a possible D gene (6 bases). CDR1 and CDR2 from the germline V gene are GTSNPN and SVGIG (reference sequence). The CDR3 contains 13 residues. Trimming pared 8 bases from V and 0 bases from J, leaving 13 bases between. CDR3 in amino acids: CAAAGTNQETQYF. The CDR3 DNA is TGTGCCGCCGCAGGGACAAACCAAGAGACCCAGTACTTC.

The chain uses TRBV23-1 and TRBJ1-1; the match to TRBD1 covers 8 bases. TRBV23-1 is designated an ORF whose function remains uncertain. J gave up 1 base and V 5 bases, and 6 bases lay outside the gene matches. The CDR3 spans 15 residues. CDR3: CASSDGQGGNTEAFF. The CDR3, as DNA: TGCGCCAGCAGTGATGGACAGGGAGGGAACACTGAAGCTTTCTTT.

This clone was observed a single time. This chain links TRBV19 with TRBJ1-2, with D tentatively TRBD1 (5 bases). Trimming took 2 bases from V and 1 from J, leaving 11 bases between them. In germline, CDR1 is LNHDA, CDR2 SQIVND (reference sequence). The CDR3 runs 15 residues. The CDR3 here is CASSIKGPDNYGYTF. The CDR3 DNA reads as TGTGCCAGTAGTATAAAGGGGCCAGATAACTATGGCTACACCTTC.

This chain joins TRBV7-2 and TRBJ2-7, with TRBD1 matching 8 bases. Germline loops: CDR1 SGHTA, CDR2 FQGNSA. With 4 bases clipped from V and 2 bases from J, the junction kept 4 bases outside the gene matches. This CDR3 has 14 amino acids. CDR3 DNA: TGTGCCAGCAGCTCTGGACAGGGTGCCTACGAGCAGTACTTC. It codes for CASSSGQGAYEQYF.

The J gene is TRBJ1-3, the V gene TRBV5-1; D call uncertain. The CDR3 runs 15 residues. Trimming stripped 5 bases from V and 0 bases from J, with 12 bases between. Germline lookup yields CDR1 SGHRS and CDR2 YFSETQ. The CDR3 is CASSQNTGSGNTIYF. CDR3 DNA sequence: TGCGCCAGCAGTCAAAATACTGGCTCTGGAAACACCATATATTTT.

The genes are TRBV28 and TRBJ2-1, with 7 bases identical to TRBD2. The CDR3 is made up of 14 amino acids. The junction had 6 bases not matched to a gene; V was cut back by 4 bases and J by 6 bases. Germline assignment: CDR1 MDHEN and CDR2 SYDVKM. This chain's CDR3 is CASSSTPGGNEQFF. CDR3 coding DNA: TGTGCCAGCAGTTCCACACCGGGGGGCAATGAGCAGTTCTTC. The full variable domain, rest sourced from reference TRBV28 and TRBJ2-1, is DVKVTQSSRYLVKRTGEKVFLECVQDMDHENMFWYRQDPGLGLRLIYFSYDVKMKEKGDIPEGYSVSREKKERFSLILESASTNQTSMYLCASSSTPGGNEQFFGPGTRLTVL.

This clone was recorded a few times. The CDR3 DNA follows: TGTGCCTGGAGTGCAACAGGTGATCAGCCCCAGCATTTT. This sequence encodes CAWSATGDQPQHF. This rearrangement joins TRBV30 to TRBJ1-5; D possibly corresponds to TRBD1 (5 bases). Germline values: CDR1 GTSNPN, CDR2 SVGIG (reference sequence). V was clipped by 1 base and J by 5 bases, with 9 bases between them. CDR3 length equals 13 residues.

This chain uses TRBV4-1 with TRBJ1-5, with TRBD1 matching 7 bases. After removal of 6 bases from V and 3 bases from J, the junction contained 5 bases not matched to a gene. The germline CDR1 and CDR2 sequences are MGHRA and YSYEKL. The CDR3 covers 14 residues. CDR3 sequence reads: CASSLTGDNQPQHF. DNA of the CDR3: TGCGCCAGCAGTCTTACAGGGGACAATCAGCCCCAGCATTTT.